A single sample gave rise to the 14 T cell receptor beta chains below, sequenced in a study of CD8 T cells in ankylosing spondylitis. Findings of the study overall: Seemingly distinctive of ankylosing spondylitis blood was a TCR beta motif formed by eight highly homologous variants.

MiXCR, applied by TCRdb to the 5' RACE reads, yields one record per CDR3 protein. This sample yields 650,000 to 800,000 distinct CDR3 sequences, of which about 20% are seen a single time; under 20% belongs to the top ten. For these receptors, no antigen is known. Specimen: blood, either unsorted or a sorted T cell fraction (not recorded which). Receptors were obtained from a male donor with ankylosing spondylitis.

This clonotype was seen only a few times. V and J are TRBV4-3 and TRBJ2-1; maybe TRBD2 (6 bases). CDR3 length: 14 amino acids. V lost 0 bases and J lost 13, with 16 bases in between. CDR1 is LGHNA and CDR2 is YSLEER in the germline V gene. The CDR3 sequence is CASSQDSLWGVQFF. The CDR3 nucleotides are TGCGCCAGCAGCCAAGACTCCCTTTGGGGGGTTCAGTTCTTC.

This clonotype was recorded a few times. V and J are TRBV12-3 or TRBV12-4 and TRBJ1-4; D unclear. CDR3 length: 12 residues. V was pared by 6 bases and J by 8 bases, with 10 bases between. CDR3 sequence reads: CASRVGSEKLFF. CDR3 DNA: TGTGCCAGCAGGGTAGGGTCCGAAAAACTGTTTTTT.

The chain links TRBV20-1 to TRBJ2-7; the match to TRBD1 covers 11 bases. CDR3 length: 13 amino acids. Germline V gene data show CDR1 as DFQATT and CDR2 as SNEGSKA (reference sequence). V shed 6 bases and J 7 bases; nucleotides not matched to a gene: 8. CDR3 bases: TGCAGTGCCCCGGACAGGGGGCTGAGGGAGCAGTACTTC. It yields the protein CSAPDRGLREQYF.

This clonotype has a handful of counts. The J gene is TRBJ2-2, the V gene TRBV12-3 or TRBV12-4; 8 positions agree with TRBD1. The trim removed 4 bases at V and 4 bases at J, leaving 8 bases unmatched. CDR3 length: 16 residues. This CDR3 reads CASSSPQGAGTGELFF. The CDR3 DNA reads TGTGCCAGCAGTTCCCCGCAGGGGGCTGGCACCGGGGAGCTGTTTTTT.

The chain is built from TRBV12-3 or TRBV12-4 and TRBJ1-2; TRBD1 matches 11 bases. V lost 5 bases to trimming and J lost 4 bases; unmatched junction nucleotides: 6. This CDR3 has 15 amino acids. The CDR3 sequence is CASSAPGQGVYGYTF. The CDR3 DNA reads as TGTGCCAGCAGTGCACCGGGACAGGGGGTCTATGGCTACACCTTC.

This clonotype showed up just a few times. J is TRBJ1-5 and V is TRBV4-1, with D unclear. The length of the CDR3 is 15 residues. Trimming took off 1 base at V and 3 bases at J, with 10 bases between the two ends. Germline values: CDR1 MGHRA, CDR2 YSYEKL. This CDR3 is CASSQGAALNQPQHF. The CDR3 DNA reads TGCGCCAGCAGCCAAGGTGCCGCCCTCAATCAGCCCCAGCATTTT.

As DNA, the CDR3 is TGTGCCAGCGGGGGTCTTCAAGAGACCCAGTACTTC. Encoded protein: CASGGLQETQYF. The chain couples TRBV10-3 to TRBJ2-5; 7 bases agree with TRBD2. CDR1 and CDR2 (germline): ENHRY, SYGVKD. The CDR3 consists of 12 residues. The trim removed 10 bases at V and 2 bases at J, leaving 4 bases unmatched.

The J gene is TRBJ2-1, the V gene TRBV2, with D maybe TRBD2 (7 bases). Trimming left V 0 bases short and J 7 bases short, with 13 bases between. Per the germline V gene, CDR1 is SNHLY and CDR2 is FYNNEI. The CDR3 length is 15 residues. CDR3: CASSEARGQGNEQFF. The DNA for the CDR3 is TGTGCCAGCAGTGAAGCGCGGGGGCAGGGGAATGAGCAGTTCTTC.

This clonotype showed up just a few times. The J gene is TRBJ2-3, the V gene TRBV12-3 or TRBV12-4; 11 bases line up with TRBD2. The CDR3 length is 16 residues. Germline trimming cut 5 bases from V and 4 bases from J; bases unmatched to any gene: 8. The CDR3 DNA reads TGTGCCAGCAGTGGCCGTAGCGGGGGGGTGGCAGATACGCAGTATTTT. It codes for CASSGRSGGVADTQYF.

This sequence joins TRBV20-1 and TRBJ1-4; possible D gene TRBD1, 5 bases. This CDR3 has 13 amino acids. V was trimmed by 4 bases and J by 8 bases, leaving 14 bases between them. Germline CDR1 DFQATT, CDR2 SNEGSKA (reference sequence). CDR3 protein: CSATQGAVEKLFF. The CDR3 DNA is TGCAGTGCTACGCAGGGTGCTGTCGAAAAACTGTTTTTT.

CDR3 coding DNA: TGTGCCAGCACCGAGGTCCTCTCCTACAATGAGCAGTTCTTC. Protein: CASTEVLSYNEQFF. V is TRBV7-9 and J is TRBJ2-1; D is uncertain. The V end lost 7 bases, the J end lost 0 bases, and 10 bases lay between the germline ends. The CDR3 contains 14 residues. Germline V gene data show CDR1 as SEHNR and CDR2 as FQNEAQ (reference sequence).

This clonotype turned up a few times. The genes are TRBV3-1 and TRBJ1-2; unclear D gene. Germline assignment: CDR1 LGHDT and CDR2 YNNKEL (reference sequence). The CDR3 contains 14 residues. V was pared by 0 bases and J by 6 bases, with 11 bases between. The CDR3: CASSQDAELNGYTF. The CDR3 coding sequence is TGTGCCAGCAGCCAAGATGCAGAACTCAATGGCTACACCTTC.

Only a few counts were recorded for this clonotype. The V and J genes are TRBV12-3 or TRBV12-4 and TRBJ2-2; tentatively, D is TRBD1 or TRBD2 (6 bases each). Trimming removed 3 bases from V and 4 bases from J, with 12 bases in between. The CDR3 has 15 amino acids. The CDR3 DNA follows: TGTGCCAGCAGTTTGAACAGGGAGGCCACCGGGGAGCTGTTTTTT. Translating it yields CASSLNREATGELFF.

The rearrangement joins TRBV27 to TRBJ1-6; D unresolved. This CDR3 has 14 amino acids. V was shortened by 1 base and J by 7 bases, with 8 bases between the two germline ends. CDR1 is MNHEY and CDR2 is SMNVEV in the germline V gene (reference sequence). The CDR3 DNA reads TGTGCCAGCAGTTTATTGTCTCGAAATTCACCCCTCCACTTT. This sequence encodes CASSLLSRNSPLHF.